The text below deals with one TCR beta chain. Original processing methods: Nucleated cell counts were estimated from reference gene primer amplification. Sequencing used immunoSEQ multiplex PCR; TCRdb keeps in-frame clones, though not all of them. Clone size and V and J calls were adopted from that table, with D and trimming inferred from the DNA. Among more than 200,000 clones listed, around 92% were seen once. V dropped 2 bases and J dropped 0; count of bases not matched to a gene: 3. CDR1 GTSNPN and CDR2 SVGIG come from the germline V gene (reference sequence). The CDR3 is made up of 15 amino acids. This record belongs to a study of blood T cell repertoires in COVID-19. For the study at large: T cells, B-cell-depleted T cells, or PBMCs provided the cDNA or gDNA that served as material.

Sequenced: PBMCs or T cells enriched from blood (not recorded which). This chain connects TRBV30 to TRBJ2-3; the match to TRBD1 covers 9 bases. The sequence was collected from a woman under 40 with acute COVID-19. CDR3 loop: CAWSSGTGSTDTQYF. In nucleotides, the CDR3 is TGTGCCTGGAGTTCTGGGACAGGGAGCACAGATACGCAGTATTTT.